These 23 T cell receptor beta chains came from one sample sequenced in a study of T cells in Graves' hyperthyroidism and ophthalmopathy. There were TCR beta CDR3 regions amplified from RNA transcripts. First-round RT-PCR with HTBI primers amplified the TCR CDR3 region. TCRdb re-analysed the multiplex PCR reads in MiXCR, keeping a single row per CDR3 protein. The table lists 390,000 or so distinct CDR3 sequences, roughly 14% of them singletons, with roughly an eighth in the top ten. Sequencing used blood. All receptors derive from a man younger than 35 with Graves' ophthalmopathy.

This clonotype was counted many times. The V call is TRBV12-3 or TRBV12-4, the J call TRBJ2-3; TRBD1 matches 8 bases. The CDR3 consists of 17 residues. The J segment lost 2 bases and the V segment lost 2 bases, leaving 9 bases of the junction unmatched. In nucleotides, the CDR3 is TGTGCCAGCAGTTTACTGACAGGGGTCATGCACACAGATACGCAGTATTTT. It specifies CASSLLTGVMHTDTQYF.

This clonotype was observed many times. The chain recombines TRBV18 with TRBJ2-5; 8 nucleotides agree with TRBD2. The length of the CDR3 is 15 residues. V lost 5 bases and J lost 4; bases outside the gene matches: 9. Germline-derived CDR1 and CDR2 are KGHSH and LQKENI. The CDR3 DNA follows: TGTGCCAGCTCAGCAGGTAGCGGGATCGGAGAGACCCAGTACTTC. This translates into CASSAGSGIGETQYF.

The V gene is TRBV7-9, the J gene TRBJ2-7; 13 positions agree with TRBD2. Germline CDR1 SEHNR, CDR2 FQNEAQ (reference sequence). With V trimmed by 5 bases and J by 4 bases, 5 bases remained unmatched. CDR3 length equals 15 residues. The CDR3 region is CASSPGTSGMYEQYF. The CDR3 DNA sequence: TGTGCCAGCAGCCCCGGGACTAGCGGGATGTACGAGCAGTACTTC.

This clonotype was found many times. The genes are TRBV7-2 and TRBJ2-5; the match to TRBD2 covers 10 bases. Germline CDR1 and CDR2: SGHTA and FQGNSA. V shed 1 base and J 6 bases; nucleotides not matched to a gene: 11. There are 17 residues in the CDR3. The CDR3 region is CASSLVGPAGGPKTQYF. The CDR3 nucleotides are TGTGCCAGCAGCTTAGTGGGTCCAGCGGGAGGGCCGAAGACCCAGTACTTC.

This clonotype was detected many times. The rearrangement links TRBV11-2 to TRBJ2-3, with D maybe TRBD2 (6 bases). This CDR3 is built from 16 residues. Germline V gene data show CDR1 as SGHAT and CDR2 as FQNNGV. V lost 2 bases, J lost 2 bases, and 14 bases lay in between. CDR3 DNA: TGTGCCAGCAGCTTATTGGGGAGGCCTCTCACAGATACGCAGTATTTT. It is translated as CASSLLGRPLTDTQYF.

This clonotype was recorded at least ten times. The chain links TRBV24-1 to TRBJ1-1; 7 positions match TRBD1. Germline V gene sequence: CDR1 KGHDR, CDR2 SFDVKD. V dropped 3 bases and J dropped 2; count of bases not matched to a gene: 11. The CDR3 is made up of 17 amino acids. The CDR3 region has the DNA TGTGCCACCAGTGATAACAGGGGTATAGCAGGTAACACTGAAGCTTTCTTT. It translates to CATSDNRGIAGNTEAFF.

The chain couples TRBV5-1 to TRBJ1-2; 7 bases agree with TRBD1. V was clipped by 4 bases and J by 6 bases; unmatched bases: 6. Germline CDR1 and CDR2: SGHRS and YFSETQ. This CDR3 contains 13 residues. In DNA, the CDR3 is TGCGCCAGCAGCCACGGACAGGTTGATGGCTACACCTTC. It specifies CASSHGQVDGYTF.

On this clonotype: A much larger clone lies a single base off, so this may be a read error. This CDR3 is missing its conserved last phenylalanine or tryptophan, likely due to a read error. The genes are TRBV7-8 and TRBJ1-1; D not resolved. The germline gives CDR1 SGHVS, CDR2 FQNEAQ. The CDR3 is 12 residues long. V was cut by 4 bases and J by 6 bases, with 9 bases left in between. This chain's CDR3 is CASSSGVAEAFS. CDR3 nucleotide sequence: TGTGCCAGCAGCTCCGGGGTGGCTGAAGCTTTCTCT.

This clonotype was seen ten or more times. The chain carries TRBV3-1 and TRBJ1-1, with TRBD1 identical over 9 bases. V was clipped by 4 bases and J by 4 bases; unmatched bases: 7. The CDR3 loop spans 15 amino acids. CDR1 and CDR2 (germline): LGHDT, YNNKEL (reference sequence). This CDR3 is CASSPTTGGSTEAFF. DNA for the CDR3: TGTGCCAGCAGCCCAACGACAGGGGGTAGCACTGAAGCTTTCTTT. Variable domain in full (rest from reference TRBV3-1 and TRBJ1-1): DTAVSQTPKYLVTQMGNDKSIKCEQNLGHDTMYWYKQDSKKFLKIMFSYNNKELIINETVPNRFSPKSPDKAHLNLHINSLELGDSAVYFCASSPTTGGSTEAFFGQGTRLTVV.

The V gene is TRBV18, the J gene TRBJ2-5; 7 bases fit TRBD1. The V segment lost 5 bases and the J segment 0 bases; nucleotides outside the gene matches: 3. The CDR3 is 14 residues long. Germline values: CDR1 KGHSH, CDR2 LQKENI. CDR3: CASSTGTDQETQYF. The DNA of the CDR3 is TGTGCCAGCTCAACCGGGACAGACCAAGAGACCCAGTACTTC.

This clonotype was seen only once. Just one base apart from a much larger clone, this may be a read error. This chain joins TRBV6-1 and TRBJ2-3; 7 bases are shared with TRBD2. Looked up from germline, CDR1 is MNHNS and CDR2 is SASEGT. The junction had 5 bases not matched to a gene; V was cut back by 6 bases and J by 2 bases. The CDR3 is 14 residues long. CDR3 nucleotides: TGTGCCAGCAGGTGCGGGACTAACACAGATACGCAGTATTTT. It is translated as CASRCGTNTDTQYF.

This clonotype was seen ten or more times. The rearrangement uses TRBV6-5 and TRBJ2-4; 9 bases map to TRBD1. From germline, CDR1 is MNHEY and CDR2 SVGAGI. This CDR3 has 16 amino acids. The V gene end was trimmed by 0 bases and the J gene end by 6 bases; junction bases not matched to a gene: 6. CDR3 bases: TGTGCCAGCAGTTACTCGGGACAGGGAGCTAGAAACATTCAGTACTTC. Translated: CASSYSGQGARNIQYF.

This clonotype was observed at least ten times. The chain combines TRBV12-3 or TRBV12-4 with TRBJ1-2; a possible D gene is TRBD1 (5 bases). V lost 5 bases to trimming and J lost 4 bases, with 14 bases between them. This CDR3 comprises 14 residues. The CDR3 sequence is CASSQGQGSYGYTF. In DNA, the CDR3 is TGTGCCAGCAGTCAAGGTCAGGGATCCTATGGCTACACCTTC.

Ten or more counts support this clonotype. The CDR3 DNA reads as TGTGCCAGCAGTTATAGCACTAGCAGCCAAGAGACCCAGTACTTC. Its protein is CASSYSTSSQETQYF. The J gene is TRBJ2-5, the V gene TRBV12-3 or TRBV12-4, with TRBD2 as a possible D gene (6 bases). The CDR3 has 15 amino acids. V lost 4 bases and J 1 base, leaving 13 bases between the germline ends.

This clonotype was observed a few times. V and J are TRBV10-3 and TRBJ1-5, with D uncertain. This CDR3 region has 15 residues. Trimming shortened V by 2 bases and J by 1 base, and 9 bases separated the two germline ends. CDR1 is ENHRY and CDR2 is SYGVKD in the germline V gene. CDR3 region: CAISEGLQSNQPQHF. CDR3 coding DNA: TGTGCCATCAGTGAGGGGCTCCAAAGCAATCAGCCCCAGCATTTT.

There are many counts of this clonotype. V and J are TRBV3-1 and TRBJ1-2; D might be TRBD1 (6 bases). This CDR3 region has 16 residues. Per germline, CDR1 LGHDT and CDR2 YNNKEL (reference sequence). The V end was cut by 3 bases, the J end by 2 bases, with 16 bases between. CDR3 sequence: CASSHGGQSLNYGYTF. CDR3 DNA sequence: TGTGCCAGCAGCCACGGCGGACAGAGTCTCAACTATGGCTACACCTTC. Looking up the rest from reference TRBV3-1 and TRBJ1-2 gives the full variable domain: DTAVSQTPKYLVTQMGNDKSIKCEQNLGHDTMYWYKQDSKKFLKIMFSYNNKELIINETVPNRFSPKSPDKAHLNLHINSLELGDSAVYFCASSHGGQSLNYGYTFGSGTRLTVV.

The V gene is TRBV12-3 or TRBV12-4, the J gene TRBJ2-5, with 8 bases lining up with TRBD2. This CDR3 comprises 12 residues. Trimming at V came to 2 bases and at J to 7 bases, leaving 0 bases not matched to a gene. The CDR3 spells CASSLLAGTQYF. The CDR3 DNA is TGTGCCAGCAGTTTACTAGCGGGGACCCAGTACTTC.

This clonotype was picked up many times. The V gene is TRBV5-1, the J gene TRBJ2-7, with TRBD2 as a possible D gene (6 bases). The germline V gene encodes CDR1 SGHRS and CDR2 YFSETQ. V was shortened by 4 bases and J by 5 bases, with 19 bases between the two germline ends. CDR3 length equals 15 residues. The CDR3 reads CASSGGYSTDDEQYF. The CDR3 region has the DNA TGCGCCAGCAGCGGGGGGTACTCGACAGACGACGAGCAGTACTTC.

For this clonotype: A much larger clone differs by one base, so this may be a read error. This chain links TRBV6-5 with TRBJ2-2; D gene ambiguous. Trimming shortened V by 4 bases and J by 0 bases, and 6 bases separated the two germline ends. Germline V gives CDR1 MNHEY, CDR2 SVGAGI. The CDR3 is made up of 14 amino acids. CDR3 nucleotide sequence: TGTGCCAGCAGTTGGACCGCGAACACCGGGGAGCTGTTTTTT. It is translated as CASSWTANTGELFF.

This clonotype was seen a few times. This could be a read error, since a much larger clone is one nucleotide away. V and J are TRBV12-3 or TRBV12-4 and TRBJ2-3; 9 nucleotides match TRBD2. The CDR3 length is 15 residues. V shed 8 bases and J 3 bases; nucleotides not matched to a gene: 9. The CDR3 nucleotides read TGTGCCAGCGGCCTAGCGGGACGTACTACAGATACGCAGTATTTT. It encodes CASGLAGRTTDTQYF.

As regards this clonotype: The junction does not match germline at one end; this may be a read error. The chain carries TRBV29-1 and TRBJ1-4; D gene uncertain. The CDR3 is made up of 12 amino acids. Germline assignment: CDR1 SQVTM and CDR2 ANQGSEA. The DNA for the CDR3 is TGCAGCGTTGGGGCAACTAATGAAAAACTGGTTTTT. Protein product: CSVGATNEKLVF.

The rearrangement joins TRBV20-1 to TRBJ1-5, with D perhaps TRBD1 (6 bases). V lost 0 bases to trimming and J lost 5 bases, with 11 bases between them. CDR1 and CDR2 from the germline V gene are DFQATT and SNEGSKA (reference sequence). This CDR3 is built from 14 residues. The chain's CDR3 is CSARDRRGYQPQHF. The CDR3 DNA is TGCAGTGCTAGAGATCGCAGGGGCTATCAGCCCCAGCATTTT.

V is TRBV11-2 and J is TRBJ1-2, with 7 bases lining up with TRBD1. This CDR3 is built from 15 residues. The trim removed 1 base at V and 4 bases at J, leaving 6 bases unmatched. Germline V CDR1 and CDR2: SGHAT, FQNNGV. CDR3 nucleotide sequence: TGTGCCAGCAGCTTAGGAGGGGGCAAGGTCTATGGCTACACCTTC. It yields the protein CASSLGGGKVYGYTF.